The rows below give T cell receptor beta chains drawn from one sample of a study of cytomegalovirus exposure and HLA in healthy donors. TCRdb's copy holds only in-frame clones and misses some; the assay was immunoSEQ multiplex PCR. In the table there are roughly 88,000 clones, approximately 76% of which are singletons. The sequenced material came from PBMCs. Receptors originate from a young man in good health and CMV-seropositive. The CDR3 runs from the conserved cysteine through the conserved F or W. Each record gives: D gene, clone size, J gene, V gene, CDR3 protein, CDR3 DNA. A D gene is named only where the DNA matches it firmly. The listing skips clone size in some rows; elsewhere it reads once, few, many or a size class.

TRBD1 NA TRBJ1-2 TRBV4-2 CASSQGQGNGYTF TGTGCCAGCAGCCAAGGACAGGGAAACGGCTACACCTTC
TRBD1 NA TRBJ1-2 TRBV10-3 CAISEEGDSYGYTF TGTGCCATCAGTGAGGAGGGGGACAGCTATGGCTACACCTTC
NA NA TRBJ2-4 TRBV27 CASKRFDKNIQYF TGTGCCAGCAAGCGTTTTGACAAAAACATTCAGTACTTC
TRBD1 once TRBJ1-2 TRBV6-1 CASSVTGDYGYTF TGTGCCAGCAGTGTTACAGGGGACTATGGCTACACCTTC
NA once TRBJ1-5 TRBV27 CASSRGWNQPQHF TGTGCCAGCAGTCGAGGTTGGAATCAGCCCCAGCATTTT
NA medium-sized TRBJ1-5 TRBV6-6 CASSFRQSGQPQHF TGTGCCAGCAGTTTCCGACAGTCCGGTCAGCCCCAGCATTTT
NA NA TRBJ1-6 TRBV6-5 CASSSGIYNSPLHF TGTGCCAGCAGCTCCGGGATATATAATTCACCCCTCCACTTT
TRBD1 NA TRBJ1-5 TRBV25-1 CASSGIVDREPQHF TGTGCCAGCAGCGGGATCGTGGACAGGGAGCCCCAGCATTTT
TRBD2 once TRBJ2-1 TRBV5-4 CASSVGGDRTYNEQFF TGTGCCAGCAGCGTCGGGGGGGATAGAACCTACAATGAGCAGTTCTTC
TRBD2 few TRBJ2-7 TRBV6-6 CASSPRTSGEQYF TGTGCCAGCAGTCCCCGGACTAGCGGCGAGCAGTACTTC
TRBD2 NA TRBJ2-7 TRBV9 CASSALAGGPEQYF TGTGCCAGCAGCGCCCTAGCGGGAGGGCCCGAGCAGTACTTC
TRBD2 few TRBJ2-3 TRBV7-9 CASSLVAGGTDTQYF TGTGCCAGCAGCTTAGTAGCGGGGGGCACAGATACGCAGTATTTT
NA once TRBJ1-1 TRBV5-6 CASSFAGRGNTEAFF TGTGCCAGCAGCTTTGCGGGCCGGGGGAACACTGAAGCTTTCTTT
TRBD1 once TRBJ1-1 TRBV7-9 CASSRQGALYTEAFF TGTGCCAGCAGCCGACAGGGGGCTTTATACACTGAAGCTTTCTTT
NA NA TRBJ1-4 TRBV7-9 CASSLVLGGEKLFF TGTGCCAGCAGCTTAGTCTTGGGGGGTGAAAAACTGTTTTTT
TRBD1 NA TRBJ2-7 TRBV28 CASSSPGQGNYEQYF TGTGCCAGCAGTTCCCCGGGACAGGGGAACTACGAGCAGTACTTC
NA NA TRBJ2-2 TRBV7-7 CASSSQPQGNGELFF TGTGCTAGCAGCTCCCAACCGCAGGGGAACGGGGAGCTGTTTTTT
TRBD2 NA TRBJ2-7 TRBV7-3 CASSPELAGPGEQYF TGTGCCAGCAGCCCCGAACTAGCGGGACCCGGCGAGCAGTACTTC
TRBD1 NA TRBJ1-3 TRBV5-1 CASSRAGTATTDTIYF TGCGCCAGCAGCCGTGCCGGGACAGCTACGACTGACACCATATATTTT
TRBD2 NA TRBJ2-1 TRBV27 CASSLSGSPYNEQFF TGTGCCAGCAGTTTGAGCGGGAGCCCCTACAATGAGCAGTTCTTC
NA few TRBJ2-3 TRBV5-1 CASSPGLQGGQYF TGCGCCAGCAGCCCCGGGTTACAGGGCGGGCAGTATTTT
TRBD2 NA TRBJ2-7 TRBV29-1 CSVSPGGDEQYF TGCAGCGTTTCTCCCGGGGGGGACGAGCAGTACTTC
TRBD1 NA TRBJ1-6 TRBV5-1 CASSPGQLNSPLHF TGCGCCAGCAGCCCGGGACAGCTAAATTCACCCCTCCACTTT
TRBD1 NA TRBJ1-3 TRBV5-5 CASSLPGQGTGNTIYF TGTGCCAGCAGCTTGCCGGGACAGGGGACTGGAAACACCATATATTTT
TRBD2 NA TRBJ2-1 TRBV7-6 CASSKGTSGSSYNEQFF TGTGCCAGCAGCAAGGGGACTAGCGGGTCCTCCTACAATGAGCAGTTCTTC
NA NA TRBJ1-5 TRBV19 CASSGITYQPQHF TGTGCCAGTAGCGGGATTACCTATCAGCCCCAGCATTTT
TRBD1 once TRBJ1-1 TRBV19 CASSRQGSTEAFF TGTGCCAGTAGTCGACAGGGGAGTACTGAAGCTTTCTTT
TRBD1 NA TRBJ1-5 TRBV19 CASTGQGDQPQHF TGTGCCAGTACCGGACAGGGTGATCAGCCCCAGCATTTT